Listed below are T cell receptor beta chains from one sample, sequenced in a study of T cell changes during pregnancy in multiple sclerosis. Method: immunoSEQ multiplex PCR; TCRdb's copy keeps in-frame clones and lacks some. This sample has some 79,000 clones; just over 90% occur once, and the top ten carry more than 0.45%. Specimen: CD4+ T cells from peripheral blood mononuclear cells, collected in the second trimester of pregnancy. These receptors all stem from a female donor with multiple sclerosis, enrolled in a pregnancy study. Each CDR3 is given with its conserved first and last residue. A D gene is named only where the DNA matches it firmly. Size tells how often a clone was seen (once, few, many) or the class of an expanded clone, and some rows leave it out.

size | D | length | J | V | CDR3 | DNA
- | TRBD1 | 18 | TRBJ2-7 | TRBV7-8 | CASSSNPRTGETFYEQYF | TGTGCCAGCAGCTCAAACCCTCGGACAGGGGAAACTTTCTACGAGCAGTACTTC
- | TRBD1 | 15 | TRBJ1-2 | TRBV5-1 | CASRMTTGGDYGYTF | TGCGCCAGCAGAATGACGACAGGGGGGGACTATGGCTACACCTTC
- | - | 14 | TRBJ1-1 | TRBV28 | CASSLLAGRSEAFF | TGTGCCAGCAGTTTATTGGCAGGGCGGAGTGAAGCTTTCTTT
- | TRBD2 | 15 | TRBJ2-7 | TRBV7-2 | CASSPGVLAEYEQYF | TGTGCCAGCAGCCCTGGAGTACTAGCGGAGTACGAGCAGTACTTC
- | - | 12 | TRBJ2-1 | TRBV5-1 | CASSPGTTEQFF | TGCGCCAGCAGCCCTGGGACAACCGAGCAGTTCTTC
few | - | 15 | TRBJ1-6 | TRBV14 | CASSHKMTANSPLHF | TGTGCCAGCAGCCATAAAATGACAGCGAATTCACCCCTCCACTTT
- | - | 16 | TRBJ2-3 | TRBV11-2 | CASSLSFGLATDTQYF | TGTGCCAGCAGCCTAAGTTTCGGTCTAGCTACAGATACGCAGTATTTT
- | TRBD1 | 15 | TRBJ1-1 | TRBV18 | CASSLRQGENTEAFF | TGTGCCAGCTCACTAAGACAGGGCGAGAACACTGAAGCTTTCTTT
- | TRBD2 | 12 | TRBJ2-3 | TRBV9 | CASSPRGDTQYF | TGTGCCAGCAGCCCGCGGGGGGATACGCAGTATTTT
few | - | 13 | TRBJ2-7 | TRBV6-5 | CASSYDSRDEQYF | TGTGCCAGCAGTTACGATTCGAGGGACGAGCAGTACTTC
few | TRBD2 | 16 | TRBJ2-7 | TRBV9 | CASSVGGRSGINEQYF | TGTGCCAGCAGCGTAGGGGGCCGGAGCGGGATCAACGAGCAGTACTTC
- | - | 14 | TRBJ1-6 | TRBV4-1 | CASSQLQGNSPLHF | TGCGCCAGCAGCCAACTACAGGGTAATTCACCCCTCCACTTT
once | TRBD1 | 14 | TRBJ1-2 | TRBV6-1 | CASRETGSNYGYTF | TGTGCCAGCAGGGAGACAGGGTCTAACTATGGCTACACCTTC
- | TRBD1 | 14 | TRBJ1-2 | TRBV2 | CASSMGQANYGYTF | TGTGCCAGCAGTATGGGACAGGCTAACTATGGCTACACCTTC
- | - | 13 | TRBJ2-7 | TRBV10-3 | CAISESASYEQYF | TGTGCCATCAGTGAGTCTGCTAGCTACGAGCAGTACTTC
- | - | 17 | TRBJ1-1 | TRBV21-1 | CASSLNLVPGVNTEAFF | TGTGCCAGCAGCCTCAATTTGGTACCAGGGGTGAACACTGAAGCTTTCTTT
- | - | 15 | TRBJ1-5 | TRBV2 | CASREQGYSNQPQHF | TGTGCCAGCAGGGAACAGGGATATAGCAATCAGCCCCAGCATTTT
- | - | 17 | TRBJ1-3 | TRBV7-9 | CASSLGSGGVGGNTIYF | TGTGCCAGCAGCTTGGGATCGGGCGGGGTCGGCGGAAACACCATATATTTT
once | TRBD2 | 17 | TRBJ2-1 | TRBV9 | CASSVVTSGRQGNEQFF | TGTGCCAGCAGCGTAGTAACTAGCGGGAGACAGGGCAATGAGCAGTTCTTC
- | - | 15 | TRBJ2-7 | TRBV6-1 | CASIKGSGLSYEQYF | TGTGCCAGCATCAAAGGCTCGGGACTCTCCTACGAGCAGTACTTC
- | - | 13 | TRBJ1-5 | TRBV5-1 | CASSLERGQPQHF | TGCGCCAGCAGCTTGGAAAGGGGTCAGCCCCAGCATTTT
few | - | 15 | TRBJ1-5 | TRBV2 | CASSEALAGNQPQHF | TGTGCCAGCAGTGAAGCCCTAGCGGGCAATCAGCCCCAGCATTTT
- | - | 15 | TRBJ2-2 | TRBV6-5 | CASSYSRGRSGELFF | TGTGCCAGCAGTTACTCACGGGGGAGGAGCGGGGAGCTGTTTTTT
- | - | 12 | TRBJ1-1 | TRBV29-1 | CSVEDRYTEAFF | TGCAGCGTGGAAGACAGATACACTGAAGCTTTCTTT
- | - | 14 | TRBJ2-5 | TRBV7-6 | CASSLGTTGETQYF | TGTGCCAGCAGCTTAGGGACTACGGGGGAGACCCAGTACTTC
- | TRBD2 | 16 | TRBJ2-3 | TRBV27 | CASSTNSGRGLRAQYF | TGTGCCAGCAGTACCAATAGCGGGAGAGGCCTGAGGGCGCAGTATTTT
- | TRBD2 | 17 | TRBJ2-2 | TRBV28 | CASSQFDLAGGPGELFF | TGTGCCAGCAGCCAATTCGATCTAGCGGGAGGGCCCGGGGAGCTGTTTTTT
- | - | 17 | TRBJ2-2 | TRBV5-1 | CASSSAGSSSSGGELFF | TGCGCCAGCAGCTCGGCGGGCAGTTCGTCCTCAGGCGGGGAGCTGTTTTTT
- | TRBD1 | 13 | TRBJ1-4 | TRBV14 | CASSRNRGEKLFF | TGTGCCAGCAGCCGGAACAGGGGTGAAAAACTGTTTTTT
- | TRBD2 | 14 | TRBJ2-1 | TRBV25-1 | CASRGTSGRNEQFF | TGTGCCAGCAGGGGGACTAGCGGGAGAAATGAGCAGTTCTTC
- | - | 12 | TRBJ2-1 | TRBV5-6 | CASSRTGGSEFF | TGTGCCAGCAGCCGGACTGGGGGGTCGGAGTTCTTC
- | - | 15 | TRBJ1-2 | TRBV4-3 | CASSQDDSLNYGYTF | TGCGCCAGCAGCCAAGACGACAGTCTCAACTATGGCTACACCTTC
- | TRBD1 | 15 | TRBJ1-1 | TRBV27 | CASSKGQLMNTEAFF | TGTGCCAGCAGTAAGGGACAGCTCATGAACACTGAAGCTTTCTTT
- | - | 13 | TRBJ1-2 | TRBV7-9 | CASSLGGTYGYTF | TGTGCCAGCAGCTTAGGGGGCACCTATGGCTACACCTTC
few | - | 13 | TRBJ2-2 | TRBV28 | CASSVRDTGELFF | TGTGCCAGCAGTGTCCGGGACACCGGGGAGCTGTTTTTT
- | TRBD2 | 15 | TRBJ2-3 | TRBV5-4 | CASSLAAGERNTQYF | TGTGCCAGCAGCTTGGCGGCGGGGGAGAGAAATACGCAGTATTTT
- | - | 17 | TRBJ1-3 | TRBV4-3 | CASAQEMGGSSGNTIYF | TGCGCCAGCGCACAGGAAATGGGGGGTTCCTCTGGAAACACCATATATTTT
- | - | 18 | TRBJ1-3 | TRBV9 | CASSGFQEGRLLGNTIYF | TGTGCCAGCAGCGGTTTCCAGGAGGGGAGATTGCTCGGAAACACCATATATTTT
- | - | 15 | TRBJ1-3 | TRBV6-1 | CASSDRGESGNTIYF | TGTGCCAGCAGTGACAGGGGCGAGTCTGGAAACACCATATATTTT
- | TRBD2 | 15 | TRBJ2-7 | TRBV27 | CASRLRGLAGGEQYF | TGTGCCAGCAGGCTACGGGGACTAGCGGGGGGCGAGCAGTACTTC
once | - | 18 | TRBJ1-6 | TRBV2 | CASTSPGTPSSYNSPLHF | TGTGCCAGCACGTCACCCGGGACACCGAGCTCCTATAATTCACCCCTCCACTTT